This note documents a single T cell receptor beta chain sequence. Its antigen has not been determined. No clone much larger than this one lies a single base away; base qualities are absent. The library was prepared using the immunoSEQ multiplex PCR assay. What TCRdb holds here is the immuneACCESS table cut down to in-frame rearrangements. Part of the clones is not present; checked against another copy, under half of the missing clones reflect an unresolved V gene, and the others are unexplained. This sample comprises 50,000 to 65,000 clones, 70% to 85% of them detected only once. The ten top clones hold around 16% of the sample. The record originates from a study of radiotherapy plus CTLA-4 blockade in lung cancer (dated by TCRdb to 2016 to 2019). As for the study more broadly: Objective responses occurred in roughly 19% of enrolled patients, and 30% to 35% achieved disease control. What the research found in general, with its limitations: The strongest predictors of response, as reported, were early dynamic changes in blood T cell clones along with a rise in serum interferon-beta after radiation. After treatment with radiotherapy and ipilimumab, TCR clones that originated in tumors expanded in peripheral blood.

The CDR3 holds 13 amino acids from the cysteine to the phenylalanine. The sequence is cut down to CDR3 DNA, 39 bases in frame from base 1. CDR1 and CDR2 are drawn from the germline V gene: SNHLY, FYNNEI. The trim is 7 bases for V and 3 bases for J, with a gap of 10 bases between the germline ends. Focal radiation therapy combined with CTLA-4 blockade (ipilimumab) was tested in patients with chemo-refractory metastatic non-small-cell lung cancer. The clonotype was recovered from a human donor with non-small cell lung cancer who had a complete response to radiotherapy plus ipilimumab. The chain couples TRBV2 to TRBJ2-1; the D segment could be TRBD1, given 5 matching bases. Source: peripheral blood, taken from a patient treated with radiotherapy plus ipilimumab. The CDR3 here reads CASKPDNYNEQFF. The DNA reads TGTGCCAGCAAACCGGACAACTACAATGAGCAGTTCTTC.